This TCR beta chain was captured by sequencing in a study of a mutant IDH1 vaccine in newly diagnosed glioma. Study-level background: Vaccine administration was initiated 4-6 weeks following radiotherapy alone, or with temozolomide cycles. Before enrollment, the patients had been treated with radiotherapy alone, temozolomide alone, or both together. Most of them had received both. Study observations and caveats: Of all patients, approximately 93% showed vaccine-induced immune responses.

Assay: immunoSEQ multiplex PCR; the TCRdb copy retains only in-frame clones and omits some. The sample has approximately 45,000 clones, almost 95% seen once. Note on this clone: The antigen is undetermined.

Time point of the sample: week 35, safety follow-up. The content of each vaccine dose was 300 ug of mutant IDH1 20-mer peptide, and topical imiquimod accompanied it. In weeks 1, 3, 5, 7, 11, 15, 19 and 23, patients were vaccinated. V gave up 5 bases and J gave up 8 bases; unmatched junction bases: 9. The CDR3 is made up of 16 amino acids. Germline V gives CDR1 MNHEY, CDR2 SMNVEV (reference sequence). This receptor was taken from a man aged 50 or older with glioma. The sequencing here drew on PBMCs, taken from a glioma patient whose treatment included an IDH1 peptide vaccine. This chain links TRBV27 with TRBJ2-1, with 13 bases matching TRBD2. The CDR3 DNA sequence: TGTGCCAGCAGTCCTGGGACTAGCGGGATCGCCCATGAGCAGTTCTTC. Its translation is CASSPGTSGIAHEQFF.